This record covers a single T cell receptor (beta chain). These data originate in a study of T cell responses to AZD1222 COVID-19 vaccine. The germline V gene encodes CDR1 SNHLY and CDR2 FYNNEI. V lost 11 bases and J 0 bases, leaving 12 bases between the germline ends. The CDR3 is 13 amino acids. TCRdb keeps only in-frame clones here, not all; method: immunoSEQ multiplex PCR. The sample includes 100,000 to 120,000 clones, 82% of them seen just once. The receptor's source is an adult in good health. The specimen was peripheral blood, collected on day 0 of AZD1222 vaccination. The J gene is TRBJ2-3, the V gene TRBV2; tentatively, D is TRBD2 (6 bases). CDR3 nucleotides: TGTGCCCGGGGAGGTGTAAGCACAGATACGCAGTATTTT. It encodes CARGGVSTDTQYF.